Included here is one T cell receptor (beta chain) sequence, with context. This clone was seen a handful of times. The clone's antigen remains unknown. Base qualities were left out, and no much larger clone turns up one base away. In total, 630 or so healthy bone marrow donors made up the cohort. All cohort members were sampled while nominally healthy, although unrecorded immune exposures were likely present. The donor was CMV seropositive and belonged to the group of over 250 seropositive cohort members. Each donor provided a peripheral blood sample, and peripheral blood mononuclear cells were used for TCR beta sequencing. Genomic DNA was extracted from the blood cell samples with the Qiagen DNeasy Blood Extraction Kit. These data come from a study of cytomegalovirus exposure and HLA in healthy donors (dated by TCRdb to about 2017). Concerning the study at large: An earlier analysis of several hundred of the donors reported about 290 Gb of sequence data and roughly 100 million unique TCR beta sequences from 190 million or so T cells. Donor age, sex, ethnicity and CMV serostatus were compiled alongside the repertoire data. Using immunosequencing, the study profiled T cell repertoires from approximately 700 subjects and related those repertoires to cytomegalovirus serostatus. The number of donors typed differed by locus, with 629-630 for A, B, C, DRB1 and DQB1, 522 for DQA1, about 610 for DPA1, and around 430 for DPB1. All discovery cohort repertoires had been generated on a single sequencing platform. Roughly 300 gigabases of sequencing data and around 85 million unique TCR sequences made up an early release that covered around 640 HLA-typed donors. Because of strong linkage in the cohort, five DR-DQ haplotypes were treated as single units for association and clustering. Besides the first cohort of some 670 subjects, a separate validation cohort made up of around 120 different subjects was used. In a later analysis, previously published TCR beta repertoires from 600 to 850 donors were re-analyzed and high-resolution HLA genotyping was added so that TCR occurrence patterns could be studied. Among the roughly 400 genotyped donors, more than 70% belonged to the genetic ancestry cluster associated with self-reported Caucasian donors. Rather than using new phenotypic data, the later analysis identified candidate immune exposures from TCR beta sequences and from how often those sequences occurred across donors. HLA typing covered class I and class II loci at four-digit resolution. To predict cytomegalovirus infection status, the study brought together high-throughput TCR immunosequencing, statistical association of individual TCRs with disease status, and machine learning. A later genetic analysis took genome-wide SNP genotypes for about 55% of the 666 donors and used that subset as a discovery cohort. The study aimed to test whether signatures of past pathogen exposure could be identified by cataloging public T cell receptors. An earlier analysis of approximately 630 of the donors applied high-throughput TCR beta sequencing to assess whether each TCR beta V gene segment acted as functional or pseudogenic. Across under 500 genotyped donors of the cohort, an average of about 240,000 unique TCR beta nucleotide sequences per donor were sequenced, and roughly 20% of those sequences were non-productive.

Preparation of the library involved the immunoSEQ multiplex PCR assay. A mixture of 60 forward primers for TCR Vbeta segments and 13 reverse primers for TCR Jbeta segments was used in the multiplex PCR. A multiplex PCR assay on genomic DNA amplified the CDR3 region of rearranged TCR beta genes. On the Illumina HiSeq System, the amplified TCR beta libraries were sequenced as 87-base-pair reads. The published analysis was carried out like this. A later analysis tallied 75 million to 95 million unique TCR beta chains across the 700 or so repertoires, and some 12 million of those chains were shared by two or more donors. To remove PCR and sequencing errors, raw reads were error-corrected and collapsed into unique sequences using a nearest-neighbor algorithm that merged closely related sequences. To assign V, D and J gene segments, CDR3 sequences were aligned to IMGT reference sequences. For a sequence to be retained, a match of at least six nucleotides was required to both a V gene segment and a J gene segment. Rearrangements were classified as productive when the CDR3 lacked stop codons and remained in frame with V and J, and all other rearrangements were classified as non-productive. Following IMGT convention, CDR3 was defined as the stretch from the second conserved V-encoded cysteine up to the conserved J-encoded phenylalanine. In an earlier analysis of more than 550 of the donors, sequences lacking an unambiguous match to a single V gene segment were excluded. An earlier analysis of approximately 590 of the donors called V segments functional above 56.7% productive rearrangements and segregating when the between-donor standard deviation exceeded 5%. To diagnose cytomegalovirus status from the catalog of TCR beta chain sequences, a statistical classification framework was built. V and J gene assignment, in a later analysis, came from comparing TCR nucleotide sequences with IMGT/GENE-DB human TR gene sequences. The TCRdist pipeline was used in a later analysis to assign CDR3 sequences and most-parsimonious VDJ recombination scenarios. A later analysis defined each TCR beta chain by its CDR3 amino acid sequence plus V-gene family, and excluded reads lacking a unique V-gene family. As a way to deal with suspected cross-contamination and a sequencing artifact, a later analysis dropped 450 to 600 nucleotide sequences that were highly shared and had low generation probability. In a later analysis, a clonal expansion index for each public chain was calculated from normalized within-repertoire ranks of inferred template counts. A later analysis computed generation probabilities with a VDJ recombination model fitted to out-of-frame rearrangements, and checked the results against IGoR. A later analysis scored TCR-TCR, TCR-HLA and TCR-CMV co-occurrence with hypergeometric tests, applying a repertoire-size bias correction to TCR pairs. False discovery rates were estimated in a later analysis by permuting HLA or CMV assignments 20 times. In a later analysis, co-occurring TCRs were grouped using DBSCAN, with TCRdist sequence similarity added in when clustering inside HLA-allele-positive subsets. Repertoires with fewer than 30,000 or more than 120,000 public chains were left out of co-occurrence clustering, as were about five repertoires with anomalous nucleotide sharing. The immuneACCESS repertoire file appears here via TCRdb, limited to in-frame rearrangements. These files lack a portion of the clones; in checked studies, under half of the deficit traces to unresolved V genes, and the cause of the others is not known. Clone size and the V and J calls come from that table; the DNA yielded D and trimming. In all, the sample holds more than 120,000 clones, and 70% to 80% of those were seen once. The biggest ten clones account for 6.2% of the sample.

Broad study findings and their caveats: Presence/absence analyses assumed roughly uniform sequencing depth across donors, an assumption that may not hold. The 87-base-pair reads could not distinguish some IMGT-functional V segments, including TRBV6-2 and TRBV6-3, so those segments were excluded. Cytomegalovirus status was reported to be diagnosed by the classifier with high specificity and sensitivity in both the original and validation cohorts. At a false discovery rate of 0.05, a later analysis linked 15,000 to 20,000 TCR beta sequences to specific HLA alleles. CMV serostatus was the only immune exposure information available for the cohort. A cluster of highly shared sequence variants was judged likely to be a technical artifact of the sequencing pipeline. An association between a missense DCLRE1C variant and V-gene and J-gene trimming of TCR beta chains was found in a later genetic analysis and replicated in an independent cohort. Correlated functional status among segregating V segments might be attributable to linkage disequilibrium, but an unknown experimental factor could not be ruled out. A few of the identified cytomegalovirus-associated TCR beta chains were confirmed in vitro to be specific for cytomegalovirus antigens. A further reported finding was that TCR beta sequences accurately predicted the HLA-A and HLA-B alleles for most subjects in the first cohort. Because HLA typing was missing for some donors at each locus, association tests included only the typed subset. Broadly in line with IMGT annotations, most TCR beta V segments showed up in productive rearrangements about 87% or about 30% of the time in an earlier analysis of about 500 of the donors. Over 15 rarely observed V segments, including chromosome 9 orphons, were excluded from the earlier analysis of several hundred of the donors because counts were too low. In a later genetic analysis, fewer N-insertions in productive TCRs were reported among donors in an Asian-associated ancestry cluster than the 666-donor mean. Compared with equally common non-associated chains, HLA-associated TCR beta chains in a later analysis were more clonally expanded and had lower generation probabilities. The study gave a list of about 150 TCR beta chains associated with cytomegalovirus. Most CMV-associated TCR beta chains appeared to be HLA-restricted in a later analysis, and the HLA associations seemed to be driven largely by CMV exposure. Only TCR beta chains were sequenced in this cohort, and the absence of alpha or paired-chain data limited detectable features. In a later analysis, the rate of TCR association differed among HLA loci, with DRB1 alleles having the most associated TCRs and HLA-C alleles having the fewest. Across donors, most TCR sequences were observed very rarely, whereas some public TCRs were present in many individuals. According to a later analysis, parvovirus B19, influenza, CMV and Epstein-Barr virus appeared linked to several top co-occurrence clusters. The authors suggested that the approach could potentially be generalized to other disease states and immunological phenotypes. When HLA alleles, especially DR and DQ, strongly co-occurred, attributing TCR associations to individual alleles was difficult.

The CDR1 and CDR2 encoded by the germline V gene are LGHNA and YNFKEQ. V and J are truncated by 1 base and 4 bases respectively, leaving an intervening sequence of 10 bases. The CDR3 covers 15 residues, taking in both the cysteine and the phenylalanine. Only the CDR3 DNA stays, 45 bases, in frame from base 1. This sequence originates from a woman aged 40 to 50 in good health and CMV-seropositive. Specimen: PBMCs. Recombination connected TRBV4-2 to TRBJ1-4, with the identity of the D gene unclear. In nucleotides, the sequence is TGTGCCAGCAGCCAAGCGAGGGCCATTAATGAAAAACTGTTTTTT. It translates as CASSQARAINEKLFF.